The 17 T cell receptor beta chains reported below all come from one sample, sequenced in a study of T-cell memory formation after mild COVID-19. TCRdb recomputed calls from the 5' RACE reads with MiXCR, one row per CDR3 protein. There are fewer than 150,000 distinct CDR3 sequences in the sample; about 6% occur only once, and 2% to 2.5% lies in the top ten. Sequenced input: PBMCs or a T cell subset sorted from them (not recorded which). All receptors come from an adult woman who had mild COVID-19 (a few samples of this study predate the infection). Cell type and time point are not known.

V gene TRBV6-2 or TRBV6-3 combines with J gene TRBJ2-7; 10 nucleotides line up with TRBD2. Germline CDR1 is MNHEY and CDR2 is SVGEGT. After removal of 4 bases from V and 2 bases from J, the junction contained 5 bases not matched to a gene. The CDR3 extends over 15 amino acids. The CDR3 DNA sequence: TGTGCCAGCAGTTTACTAGCGGGACCTACCTACGAGCAGTACTTC. It encodes CASSLLAGPTYEQYF.

This clonotype came up a few times. The chain uses TRBV12-3 or TRBV12-4 and TRBJ1-3, with D possibly TRBD1 on 5 matching bases. The germline V and J ends were trimmed by 6 bases and 1 base, with 16 bases remaining between them. The CDR3 contains 16 residues. Written as DNA, the CDR3 is TGTGCCAGCAGCTCCCCCGGAGGGGTGTCTGGAAACACCATATATTTT. This translates into CASSSPGGVSGNTIYF.

The V call is TRBV21-1, the J call TRBJ2-5; TRBD1 is the table's D call, not checked against the DNA. TRBV21-1 is described as a pseudogene. This CDR3 contains 19 residues. This chain's CDR3 is CASSRKVNRDRGRYETQYF. The CDR3 nucleotides are TGTGCCAGCAGCCGGAAAGTTAACCGGGACAGGGGCCGCTATGAGACCCAGTACTTC.

This clonotype occurred many times. The chain has TRBV4-2 and TRBJ2-1; 7 positions agree with TRBD2. V lost 4 bases to trimming and J lost 6 bases; unmatched junction nucleotides: 6. Germline values: CDR1 LGHNA, CDR2 YNFKEQ. CDR3 size: 14 residues. Here the CDR3 reads CASSPGLPGNEQFF. CDR3 bases: TGTGCCAGCAGCCCGGGACTACCGGGCAATGAGCAGTTCTTC.

This chain joins TRBV4-2 and TRBJ1-5; D ambiguous. Trimming pared 1 base from V and 7 bases from J, leaving 14 bases between. This CDR3 spans 15 amino acids. CDR1 and CDR2 from the germline V gene are LGHNA and YNFKEQ. The DNA of the CDR3 is TGTGCCAGCAGCCAAGGCGGGGAGTGGGCCCAGCCCCAGCATTTT. Its translation is CASSQGGEWAQPQHF.

This clonotype was counted between two and nine times. V and J are TRBV4-1 and TRBJ1-1; D remains ambiguous. CDR1 is MGHRA and CDR2 is YSYEKL in the germline V gene. The CDR3 spans 14 residues. Trimming stripped 3 bases from V and 0 bases from J, with 8 bases between. The CDR3 nucleotides are TGCGCCAGCAGCCAGCGGGTGTTGAACACTGAAGCTTTCTTT. Translation: CASSQRVLNTEAFF.

In this sample, this clonotype turned up a few times. The V call is TRBV7-6, the J call TRBJ2-5; D gene unclear. Germline V CDR1 and CDR2: SGHVS, FNYEAQ. The CDR3 extends over 12 amino acids. Trimming removed 1 base at V and 6 bases at J, with 6 bases between. CDR3 in amino acids: CASSLGPKTQYF. The CDR3 nucleotides read TGTGCCAGCAGCTTAGGCCCGAAGACCCAGTACTTC.

This clonotype has ten or more counts. The rearrangement links TRBV4-3 to TRBJ2-7, with 8 positions matching TRBD1. With 4 bases clipped from V and 4 bases from J, the junction kept 6 bases outside the gene matches. The CDR3 spans 14 residues. Germline-derived CDR1 and CDR2 are LGHNA and YSLEER. The chain's CDR3 is CASSPGTGFYEQYF. DNA for the CDR3: TGCGCCAGCAGCCCCGGGACAGGCTTTTACGAGCAGTACTTC.

This clonotype came up a few times. V and J are TRBV7-9 and TRBJ2-1; 7 bases line up with TRBD2. Looked up from germline, CDR1 is SEHNR and CDR2 is FQNEAQ (reference sequence). CDR3 size: 14 residues. Germline trimming cut 9 bases from V and 6 bases from J; bases unmatched to any gene: 11. The CDR3 reads CASMPGGWTNEQFF. The CDR3 coding sequence is TGTGCCAGTATGCCGGGGGGATGGACCAATGAGCAGTTCTTC.

This clonotype appeared a few times. The J gene is TRBJ1-1, the V gene TRBV12-3 or TRBV12-4; tentatively, D is TRBD1 (5 bases). V was clipped by 5 bases and J by 5 bases, with 15 bases between them. This CDR3 region has 14 residues. CDR3: CASSPAGKGTEAFF. The CDR3 DNA reads as TGTGCCAGCAGTCCAGCAGGGAAAGGAACTGAAGCTTTCTTT.

This clonotype was counted many times. This chain links TRBV20-1 with TRBJ2-4, with D tentatively TRBD1 or TRBD2 (5 bases each). Germline CDR1 reads DFQATT; CDR2 reads SNEGSKA (reference sequence). V was clipped by 6 bases and J by 3 bases, with 18 bases between them. The CDR3 has 15 residues. The CDR3 loop reads CSAPGPTRGKNIQYF. The CDR3 DNA is TGCAGTGCCCCGGGCCCTACGAGGGGCAAAAACATTCAGTACTTC.

This clonotype was detected a few times. V is TRBV10-2 and J is TRBJ1-1, with D hard to call. With 6 bases removed from V and 7 bases from J, the gap between germline ends came to 12 bases. This CDR3 region has 12 residues. The germline V gene has CDR1 WSHSY and CDR2 SAAADI. The CDR3 sequence: CASRDPRGEAFF. Here the CDR3 DNA reads TGCGCCAGCAGGGACCCTCGGGGTGAAGCTTTCTTT.

This clonotype was observed a handful of times. This chain links TRBV30 with TRBJ1-1; no firm D call. Germline CDR1 GTSNPN, CDR2 SVGIG (reference sequence). V lost 4 bases to trimming and J lost 0 bases, with 18 bases between them. The CDR3 consists of 16 residues. CDR3 sequence reads: CAWTQRGFRMNTEAFF. The CDR3 nucleotides read TGTGCCTGGACCCAACGCGGGTTCCGCATGAACACTGAAGCTTTCTTT.

Many counts were recorded for this clonotype. The J gene is TRBJ2-2, the V gene TRBV20-1; TRBD2 is a possible D gene (5 bases). The V end was cut by 0 bases, the J end by 6 bases, with 8 bases between. This CDR3 is 13 amino acids long. The germline V gene encodes CDR1 DFQATT and CDR2 SNEGSKA (reference sequence). The CDR3 reads CSARDSGAGELFF. The CDR3 DNA is TGCAGTGCTAGAGATTCCGGGGCCGGGGAGCTGTTTTTT.

This clonotype came up a few times. V gene TRBV5-1 combines with J gene TRBJ2-7; 10 bases align to TRBD2. The ends lost 2 bases at V and 2 bases at J; junction bases unmatched: 1. CDR1 SGHRS and CDR2 YFSETQ come from the germline V gene. The CDR3 spans 14 residues. The CDR3 is CASSFSGRPYEQYF. The CDR3 nucleotides are TGCGCCAGCAGCTTTAGCGGGAGGCCCTACGAGCAGTACTTC.

This clonotype was counted many times. The chain employs TRBV18 and TRBJ1-1, with TRBD1 as a possible D gene (5 bases). The CDR3 sequence is 13 residues long. Germline V CDR1 and CDR2: KGHSH, LQKENI. Trimming left V 3 bases short and J 1 base short, with 6 bases between. CDR3 loop: CASSPGQNTEAFF. For the CDR3, the DNA is TGTGCCAGCTCACCCGGACAGAACACTGAAGCTTTCTTT.

This clonotype was seen only a few times. The rearrangement links TRBV7-2 to TRBJ1-5; 8 bases are a match to TRBD1. Germline V gene sequence: CDR1 SGHTA, CDR2 FQGNSA. The V gene end was trimmed by 4 bases and the J gene end by 7 bases; junction bases not matched to a gene: 9. The CDR3 totals 15 residues. CDR3 in DNA: TGTGCCAGCAGCTCCCGGACAGGGCGCGACCAGCCCCAGCATTTT. Translation: CASSSRTGRDQPQHF. Looking up the rest from reference TRBV7-2 and TRBJ1-5 gives the full variable domain: GAGVSQSPSNKVTEKGKDVELRCDPISGHTALYWYRQSLGQGLEFLIYFQGNSAPDKSGLPSDRFSAERTGGSVSTLTIQRTQQEDSAVYLCASSSRTGRDQPQHFGDGTRLSIL.